This entry lists 4 T cell receptor beta chains sequenced from one sample in a study of T cells after posttransplantation cyclophosphamide. The data were produced by immunoSEQ multiplex PCR, yet TCRdb's version contains in-frame clones alone and is incomplete. Of roughly 21,000 clones listed, roughly 98% were seen once; the top ten hold less than 0.15%. The sequencing sample was made of naive CD8+ T cells sorted from PBMCs. The receptor set was obtained from a man aged 35 to 55 in good health, CMV-negative, and a related stem cell transplant donor.

The chain uses TRBV27 and TRBJ1-1, with 7 bases identical to TRBD1. The V and J ends lost 5 bases and 0 bases, in that order; junction bases with no gene match: 3. Per the germline V gene, CDR1 is MNHEY and CDR2 is SMNVEV (reference sequence). The CDR3 loop spans 14 amino acids. The CDR3, as DNA: TGTGCCAGCAGTCTGGGACAGATGAACACTGAAGCTTTCTTT. The encoded protein is CASSLGQMNTEAFF.

CDR3 nucleotides: TGCGCCAGCAGCCAAGAACCGGTTGGGCCAGGGGTTAACTACGAGCAGTACTTC. Translation: CASSQEPVGPGVNYEQYF. This chain connects TRBV4-1 to TRBJ2-7, with a weak D call TRBD1 (6 bases). Germline V gene sequence: CDR1 MGHRA, CDR2 YSYEKL. Trimming pared 0 bases from V and 3 bases from J, leaving 21 bases between. CDR3 length: 18 amino acids.

The gene calls are TRBV5-5 and TRBJ2-7, with 8 bases lining up with TRBD2. With 4 bases clipped from V and 0 bases from J, the junction kept 3 bases outside the gene matches. Germline values: CDR1 SGHKS, CDR2 YYEKEE (reference sequence). CDR3 length equals 14 residues. The CDR3 loop is CASSKSGSSYEQYF. Here the CDR3 DNA reads TGTGCCAGCAGCAAAAGCGGGAGCTCCTACGAGCAGTACTTC.

The CDR3 DNA follows: TGTGCCAGCAGGGTGACAGGGAACACTGAAGCTTTCTTT. Translation gives CASRVTGNTEAFF. The J gene is TRBJ1-1, the V gene TRBV27; tentative D call: TRBD1 (6 bases). Germline loops: CDR1 MNHEY, CDR2 SMNVEV (reference sequence). This CDR3 has 13 amino acids. Trimming removed 6 bases from V and 1 base from J, with 9 bases in between.